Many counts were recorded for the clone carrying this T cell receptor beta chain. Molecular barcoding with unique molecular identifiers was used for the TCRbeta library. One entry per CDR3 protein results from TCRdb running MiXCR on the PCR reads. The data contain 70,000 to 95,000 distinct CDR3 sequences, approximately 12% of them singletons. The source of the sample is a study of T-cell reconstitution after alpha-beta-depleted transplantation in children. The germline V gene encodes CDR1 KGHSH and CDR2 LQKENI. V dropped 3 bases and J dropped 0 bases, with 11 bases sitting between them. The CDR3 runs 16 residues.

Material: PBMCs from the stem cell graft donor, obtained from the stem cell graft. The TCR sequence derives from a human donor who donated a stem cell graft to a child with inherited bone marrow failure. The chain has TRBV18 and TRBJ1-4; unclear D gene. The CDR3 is CASSPVTPATNEKLFF. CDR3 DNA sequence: TGTGCCAGCTCACCCGTGACCCCGGCAACTAATGAAAAACTGTTTTTT.